This TCR beta chain was sequenced for a study of shared clonotypes between healthy human individuals (TCRdb year 2020). About the full investigation: The cohort comprised two women and a few men aged 18 to 49 years. Blood TCR repertoires of about 5 healthy adults were deeply sequenced to estimate repertoire size and the extent of clonotype sharing between individuals. Between about 0.85 and 9.5 billion PBMCs per donor were obtained by leukapheresis. Per donor, three plates each were used for CD4 naive and CD4 memory, two for CD8 naive, and one for CD8 memory. Libraries were prepared and TCR repertoires were sequenced by different laboratories using diverse techniques, in order to increase sequencing depth and limit assay-specific biases.

Healthy HIV-negative adults with no recently reported acute infections or vaccinations were included as donors. Every donor was a Caucasian adult residing in Nashville, Tennessee, USA. CD4+ T cells were enriched by magnetic negative selection, after which naive cells were positively selected on CD45RA and the negative fraction was taken as the memory subset. Blood was collected by leukapheresis, and PBMCs were isolated by Ficoll-Histopaque density gradient centrifugation and then cryopreserved in liquid nitrogen vapor phase. Purity and quantity of every magnetically sorted T cell population were checked by analytical flow cytometry. From each sorted fraction, genomic DNA was isolated and quantified by UV absorbance on a Nanodrop 2000c. As to this clone: Its antigen is currently not known. The record has no base qualities; no much larger clone is one base away.

Inclusive of the bounding cysteine and phenylalanine, the CDR3 is 15 residues long. The only DNA kept is the CDR3, 45 bases in frame from the first base. Based on the germline V gene, the CDR1 and CDR2 sequences are MNHEY and SVGAGI. V sheds 2 bases and J sheds 0 bases, leaving 8 bases between their ends. Using the deep immunoSEQ assay, multiplex PCR amplified TCR CDR3 regions from genomic DNA. Extracted genomic DNA from each cell subset was distributed evenly across all wells of several immunoSEQ 96-well plates, and each plate was treated as a replicate. For sorted subsets, each replicate PCR was loaded with around 200 ng genomic DNA, equivalent to 30,000 or so T cell genomes. Purified libraries were quantified with a Qubit 3.0 fluorometer, sized on a Bioanalyzer 2100, and re-quantified with the KAPA Library Quantification kit. Every immunoSEQ 96-well plate was sequenced on a dedicated single-read 150-cycle Illumina NextSeq 550 flow cell. The paper's processing steps were these. Because only junctional sequences without quality scores were contained in the immunoSEQ output, filtering matching that applied to full-length reads could not be performed. To assign V/J genes and CDR3, sequences were annotated against IMGT germline references using PyIR, a Python wrapper for IgBLAST v1.9. Any read was removed if the V/J assignment was weak (E-value above 1e-6), the CDR3 was missing, or the read contained stop codons, out-of-frame junctions, or ambiguous translated residues. V3J clonotypes were defined by identical inferred V gene, J gene, and CDR3 amino acid sequence. Percentage overlap between repertoires was calculated by dividing the number of shared unique clonotypes by the size of the smaller repertoire. RTK rarefaction, the Chao1 estimator, and Recon v2.1 estimates of unobserved clonotypes were used to assess repertoire richness. For all TCRbeta clonotypes obtained by the gDNA method from several donors, generation probabilities were computed with OLGA. As stored in TCRdb, this immuneACCESS dataset retains in-frame rearrangements with V and J assigned. A fraction of the clones does not appear; measured against another copy, unresolved V genes explain less than half of the discrepancy, and the remainder lacks a known reason. The V and J calls and the clone size are those of that table, but D and trimming were determined from the DNA. The sample table shows under 650,000 clones, and 90% to 97% are seen once. Clones ranked in the top ten supply 0.055% to 0.075% of the sample.

The paper as a whole reports these results and caveats: About 5% of naive CD4, 3% to 4% of naive CD8, around 2.3% of memory CD4, and more than 0.35% of memory CD8 clonotypes were shared across a few donors. The genetic and exposure-history diversity represented was limited by the small number of donors. Pairwise subsampling led to the expectation that sequencing depth would affect the degree of clonotype sharing among donors. Higher generation probabilities were observed for clonotypes shared by all four sorted-subset donors than for non-shared clonotypes. Incomplete sequencing was indicated by rarefaction of sorted-subset datasets, despite the large sequencing depth. Sampling was restricted to blood, and TCR repertoires in tissue are likely to differ from TCR repertoires in blood. Naive subsets generally had larger estimated clonotype richness than memory subsets.

The sample was naive CD4+ T cells sorted from blood. The sample's cell subset or site, from its label and the paper: CD45RA+ positively selected. The source is a woman aged 25 to 39 in good health. The chain uses TRBV6-5 and TRBJ1-3, with no confident D gene call. The DNA reads as follows: TGTGCCAGCAGTTACGAGGGTTTCTCTGGAAACACCATATATTTT. It is translated as CASSYEGFSGNTIYF.